Included here is one T cell receptor beta chain sequence, with context. Its antigen is currently unknown. Sequence at one end of the junction differs from germline and may be a read error. Germline V gene lookup returns CDR1 SGHTA and CDR2 FQGNSA. This CDR3 contains 16 residues. These data are taken from a study of cytomegalovirus exposure and HLA in healthy donors. Turning to the study itself: The use of the same platform for the roughly 120 validation repertoires and the roughly 680 first-cohort repertoires was reported by a later analysis.

TCRdb keeps only in-frame clones here, not all; method: immunoSEQ multiplex PCR. The data hold about 120,000 clones, with more than 70% observed a single time. Donors were drawn from the 120-subject validation cohort, separate from the roughly 610-subject first cohort. Study-level findings and limits: Most observed TCR sequences were rare, whereas some public TCRs were detected in many donors. It was about 150 TCR beta chains that were listed as cytomegalovirus-associated.

This sequence joins TRBV7-2 and TRBJ2-5; 16 bases agree with TRBD2. This clonotype was sampled from a young man in good health and CMV-seronegative. Sample: PBMCs. The CDR3 nucleotides are TGTGCCAGCAGCTTAGGTCCCGGGACTAGCGGGAGGGCCGCGGACTTC. Its translation: CASSLGPGTSGRAADF. Looking up the rest from reference TRBV7-2 and TRBJ2-5 gives the full variable domain: GAGVSQSPSNKVTEKGKDVELRCDPISGHTALYWYRQSLGQGLEFLIYFQGNSAPDKSGLPSDRFSAERTGGSVSTLTIQRTQQEDSAVYLCASSLGPGTSGRAADFGPGTRLLVL.